Sequencing of this TCR beta chain was carried out in a study of blood T cell repertoires in COVID-19. This clone came up once. TCRdb keeps only in-frame clones here, not all; method: immunoSEQ multiplex PCR. The sample shows around 250,000 clones, about 90% of them seen only once. The V gene's germline CDR1 is SGHDN and CDR2 FVKESK. Trimming took off 1 base at V and 6 bases at J, with 9 bases between the two ends. This CDR3 has 13 residues. The TCR originated in a human donor in a cohort exposed to, infected with or recovered from COVID-19 (not recorded which). The donor label of this sample is uncertain. The sequencing input was PBMCs or T cells enriched from blood (not recorded which). The V call is TRBV14, the J call TRBJ1-2, with TRBD1 as a possible D gene (5 bases). CDR3 nucleotides: TGTGCCAGCAGCCAAGTCGCAGGGCATGGCTACACCTTC. Translation: CASSQVAGHGYTF.